Described below is a single T cell receptor beta chain sequence and its context. Its antigen remains unidentified. Distinct nucleotide sequences in the sample also encode this CDR3. Assay: immunoSEQ multiplex PCR; the TCRdb copy retains only in-frame clones and omits some. The sample consists of more than 95,000 clones, 85% to 90% of them appearing once. The CDR3 contains 16 residues. Germline-derived CDR1 and CDR2 are SQVTM and ANQGSEA. The V gene lost 0 bases and the J gene lost 1 base, with 14 bases spanning the gap. This entry is derived from a study of cytomegalovirus exposure and HLA in healthy donors. About the study: Per a later analysis, the 666 first-cohort and 110 or so validation repertoires shared one platform. Study-wide points: Accounts indicate the classifier identified cytomegalovirus status with strong specificity and sensitivity. Usually a TCR sequence was rare, but some public TCRs were found in many donors. In vitro work confirmed that three CMV-associated chains recognize CMV antigens.

Sequenced input: PBMCs. The chain carries TRBV29-1 and TRBJ2-3, with a possible D match to TRBD1 (5 bases). The TCR sequence derives from a woman under 30 in good health and CMV-seronegative. In DNA, the CDR3 is TGCAGCGTTGAAGATTCATGGGGCAGGGGCACAGATACGCAGTATTTT. Amino acid sequence: CSVEDSWGRGTDTQYF.